These T cell receptor beta chains were read from a single sample in a study of blood T cell repertoires in COVID-19. Assay used: immunoSEQ multiplex PCR; TCRdb lists only in-frame clones, some missing. This table has about 140,000 clones, about 88% appearing once. Sequencing was done on a sample of peripheral blood. All receptors derive from a man aged 50 to 60 with active or convalescent COVID-19. The CDR3 runs from the conserved cysteine through the conserved F or W. Fields, in order: D gene, clone size, V gene, CDR3 protein. A D gene is named only where the DNA matches it firmly. Only part of the rows carry a size: once, few, many, or a class if the clone is expanded.

d_call: TRBD1
clone_size: -
v_call: TRBV14
cdr3_aa: CASSRDRGAYSPLHF

d_call: -
clone_size: -
v_call: TRBV5-1
cdr3_aa: CASSLAGGGAADTQYF

d_call: TRBD1
clone_size: -
v_call: TRBV7-2
cdr3_aa: CASSLLWTGGSYEQYF

d_call: -
clone_size: -
v_call: TRBV6-5
cdr3_aa: CASRPTGTGELFF

d_call: -
clone_size: -
v_call: TRBV25-1
cdr3_aa: CASSPPSASGGNTIYF

d_call: -
clone_size: -
v_call: TRBV27
cdr3_aa: CASSPYSSGANVLTF

d_call: TRBD2
clone_size: few
v_call: TRBV28
cdr3_aa: CASSPTGLAGSEQYF

d_call: -
clone_size: -
v_call: TRBV19
cdr3_aa: CASSIAGSSYNEQFF

d_call: -
clone_size: -
v_call: TRBV19
cdr3_aa: CASRELLDLGYTF

d_call: TRBD2
clone_size: -
v_call: TRBV27
cdr3_aa: CASSYGSGSYEQYF